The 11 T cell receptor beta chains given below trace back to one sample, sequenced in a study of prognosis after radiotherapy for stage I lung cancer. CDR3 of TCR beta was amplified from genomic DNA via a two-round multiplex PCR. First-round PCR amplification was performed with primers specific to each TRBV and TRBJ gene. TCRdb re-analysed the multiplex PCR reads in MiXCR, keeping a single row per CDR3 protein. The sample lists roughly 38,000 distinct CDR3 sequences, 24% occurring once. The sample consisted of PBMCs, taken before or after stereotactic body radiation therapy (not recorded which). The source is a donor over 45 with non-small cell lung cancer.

The CDR3 sequence: CASSRPGDTQYF. In nucleotides, the CDR3 is TGTGCCAGCAGCCGTCCGGGAGATACGCAGTATTTT. V gene TRBV12-3 or TRBV12-4 combines with J gene TRBJ2-3; D gene unclear. Trimming shortened V by 6 bases and J by 5 bases, and 9 bases separated the two germline ends. The CDR3 consists of 12 residues.

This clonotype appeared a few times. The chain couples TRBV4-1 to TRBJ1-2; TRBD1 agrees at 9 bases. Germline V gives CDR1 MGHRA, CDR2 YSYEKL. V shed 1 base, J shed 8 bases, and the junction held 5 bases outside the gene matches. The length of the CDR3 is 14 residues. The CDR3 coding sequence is TGCGCCAGCAGCCAAGTAACAGGGGGCGAGGGCTACACCTTC. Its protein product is CASSQVTGGEGYTF.

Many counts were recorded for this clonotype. CDR3 protein: CASSSGLAGAEQFF. CDR3 DNA: TGTGCCAGCAGCTCGGGACTAGCGGGAGCTGAGCAGTTCTTC. This rearrangement joins TRBV11-2 to TRBJ2-1; 14 nucleotides agree with TRBD2. The CDR3 spans 14 residues. Germline V gives CDR1 SGHAT, CDR2 FQNNGV. The V segment lost 4 bases and the J segment 9 bases; nucleotides outside the gene matches: 2.

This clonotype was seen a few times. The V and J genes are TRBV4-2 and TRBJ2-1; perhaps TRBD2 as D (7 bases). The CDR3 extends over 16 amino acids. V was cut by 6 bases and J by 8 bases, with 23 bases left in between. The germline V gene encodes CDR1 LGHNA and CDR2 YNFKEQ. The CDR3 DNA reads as TGTGCCAGCAGTCGTGAGGCGGGGGCGCCCCCCCATGAGCAGTTCTTC. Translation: CASSREAGAPPHEQFF.

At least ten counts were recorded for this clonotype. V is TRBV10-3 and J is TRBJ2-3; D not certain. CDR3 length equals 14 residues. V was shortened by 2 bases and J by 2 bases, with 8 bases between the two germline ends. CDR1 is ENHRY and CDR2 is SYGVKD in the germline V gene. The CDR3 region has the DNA TGTGCCATCAGTGAGGGTACAGCCACAGATACGCAGTATTTT. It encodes CAISEGTATDTQYF.

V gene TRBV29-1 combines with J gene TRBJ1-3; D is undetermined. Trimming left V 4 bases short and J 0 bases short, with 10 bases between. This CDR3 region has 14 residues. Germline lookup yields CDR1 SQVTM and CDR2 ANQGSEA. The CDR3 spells CSVVLGDSGNTIYF. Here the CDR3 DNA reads TGCAGCGTTGTTCTGGGTGACTCTGGAAACACCATATATTTT.

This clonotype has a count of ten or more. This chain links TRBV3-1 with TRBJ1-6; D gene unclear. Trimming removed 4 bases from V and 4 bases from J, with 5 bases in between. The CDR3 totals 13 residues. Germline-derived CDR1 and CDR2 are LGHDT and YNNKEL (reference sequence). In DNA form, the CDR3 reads TGTGCCAGCAGCCCCCGGTATAATTCACCCCTCCACTTT. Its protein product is CASSPRYNSPLHF.

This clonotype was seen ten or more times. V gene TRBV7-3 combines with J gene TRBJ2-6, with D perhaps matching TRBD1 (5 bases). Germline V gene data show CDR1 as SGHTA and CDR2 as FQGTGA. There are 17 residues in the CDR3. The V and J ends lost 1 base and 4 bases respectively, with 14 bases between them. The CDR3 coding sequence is TGTGCCAGCAGCTTAAGACAGAATTCCCTAGGGGCCAACGTCCTGACTTTC. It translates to CASSLRQNSLGANVLTF.

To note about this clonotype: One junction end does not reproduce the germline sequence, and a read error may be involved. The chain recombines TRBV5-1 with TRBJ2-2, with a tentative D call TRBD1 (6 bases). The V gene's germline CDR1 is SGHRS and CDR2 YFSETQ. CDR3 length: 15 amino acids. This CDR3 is CASRPSPTGSGELSF. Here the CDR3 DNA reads TGCGCCAGCAGACCGTCACCCACAGGGTCCGGGGAGCTGTCTTTT.

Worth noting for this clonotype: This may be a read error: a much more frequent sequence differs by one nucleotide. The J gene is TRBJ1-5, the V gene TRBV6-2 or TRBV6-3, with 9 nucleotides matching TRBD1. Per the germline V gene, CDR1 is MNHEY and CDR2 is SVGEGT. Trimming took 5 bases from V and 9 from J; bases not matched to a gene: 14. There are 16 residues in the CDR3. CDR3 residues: CASSPGSPTGGTPQHF. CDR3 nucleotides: TGTGCCAGCAGTCCGGGGTCCCCCACAGGGGGCACGCCCCAGCATTTT.

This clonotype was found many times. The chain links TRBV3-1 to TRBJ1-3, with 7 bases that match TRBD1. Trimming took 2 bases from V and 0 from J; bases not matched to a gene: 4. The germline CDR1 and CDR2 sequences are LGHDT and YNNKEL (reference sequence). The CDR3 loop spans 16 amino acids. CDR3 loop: CASSQTGVSSGNTIYF. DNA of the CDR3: TGTGCCAGCAGCCAAACAGGGGTAAGCTCTGGAAACACCATATATTTT.